This TCR beta chain was captured in a study of monozygotic twins with inflammatory bowel disease. TCRdb re-analyzed the 5' RACE reads; it lists each CDR3 protein once, without DNA. Its table records fewer than 350,000 distinct CDR3 sequences. Per germline, CDR1 MDHEN and CDR2 SYDVKM. There are 12 residues in the CDR3. This receptor was identified in a human donor with ulcerative colitis or Crohn's disease, or a healthy co-twin of an affected twin (not recorded which). The sample comprised blood. The V gene is TRBV28, the J gene TRBJ1-5. The CDR3: CATRESNQPQHF.